In this sample, the clone carrying this TCR beta chain turned up once. This entry belongs to a study of preoperative IRX-2 immunotherapy in early breast cancer. Germline V lookup: CDR1 SGHRS, CDR2 YFSETQ. V lost 7 bases and J lost 1, with 14 bases in between. The CDR3 is 14 amino acids. Here immunoSEQ multiplex PCR was the method, and the copy in TCRdb shows in-frame clones only, minus some. There are roughly 5,600 clones in the sample; around 73% occur only once, and roughly 15% lies in the top ten. Treatment meaning: preoperative locoregional IRX-2 cytokine immunotherapy. Samples came from a phase Ib trial of preoperative locoregional IRX-2 cytokine immunotherapy.

The rearrangement links TRBV5-1 to TRBJ1-1; a weak D match, TRBD1 (5 bases). Sequenced material: tumor tissue, taken before IRX-2 immunotherapy. The sequence came from a human donor with breast cancer. Written as DNA, the CDR3 is TGCGCCAGCGGGGGAGGGAAGGGGAACACTGAAGCTTTCTTT. This gives the protein CASGGGKGNTEAFF.